This T cell receptor beta chain was identified during a study of OX40 agonist ivuxolimab in advanced cancers. Notes on the study in general: Among the lowest levels of clonal expansion were found in partial responders at 0.1-3.0 mg/kg. By week 6 at 0.1 to 3.0 mg/kg, blood CD4+ and CD8+ T cells had expanded clonally.

Measured with immunoSEQ multiplex PCR; TCRdb has only the in-frame clones, and not every one. This table holds around 72,000 clones, about nine tenths found once. Germline assignment: CDR1 MNHNY and CDR2 SVGAGI (reference sequence). This CDR3 is built from 11 residues. V was shortened by 2 bases and J by 3 bases, with 2 bases between the two germline ends. If patients had autoimmune disease history or systemic immunosuppression, they were excluded. Of note for this clone: Its antigen is not known.

The sequenced sample was CD4+ or CD8+ T cells sorted from blood, obtained in a trial of the OX40 agonist ivuxolimab. This rearrangement joins TRBV6-6 to TRBJ2-7; the D is unclear. This sequence originates from an adult with an advanced solid tumor such as melanoma, head and neck, liver or kidney cancer. The CDR3 reads CASSYDYEQYF. The CDR3 bases are TGTGCCAGCAGTTACGACTACGAGCAGTACTTC.